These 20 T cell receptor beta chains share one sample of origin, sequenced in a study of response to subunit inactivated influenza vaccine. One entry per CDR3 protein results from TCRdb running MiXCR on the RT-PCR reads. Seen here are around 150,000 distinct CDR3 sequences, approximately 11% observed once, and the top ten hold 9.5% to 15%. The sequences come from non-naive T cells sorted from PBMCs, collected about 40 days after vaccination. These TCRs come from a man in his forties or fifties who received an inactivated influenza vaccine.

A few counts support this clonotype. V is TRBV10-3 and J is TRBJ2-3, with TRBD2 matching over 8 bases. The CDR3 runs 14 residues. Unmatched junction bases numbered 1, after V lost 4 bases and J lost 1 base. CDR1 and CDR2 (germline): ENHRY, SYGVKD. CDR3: CAISATSGTDTQYF. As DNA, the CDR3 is TGTGCCATCAGTGCGACTAGCGGCACAGATACGCAGTATTTT.

The CDR3 spells CASSLSTGQALYSPLHF. The DNA for the CDR3 is TGTGCCAGCAGCTTATCTACGGGACAGGCTCTTTATTCACCCCTCCACTTT. The rearrangement links TRBV7-2 to TRBJ1-6, with 8 bases that match TRBD1. After removal of 2 bases from V and 8 bases from J, the junction contained 11 bases not matched to a gene. This CDR3 is built from 17 residues. The germline V gene encodes CDR1 SGHTA and CDR2 FQGNSA.

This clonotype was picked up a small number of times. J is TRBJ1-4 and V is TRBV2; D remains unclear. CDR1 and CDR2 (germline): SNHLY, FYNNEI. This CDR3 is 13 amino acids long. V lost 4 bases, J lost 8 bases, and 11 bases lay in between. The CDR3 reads CASSAPHDEKLFF. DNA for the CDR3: TGTGCCAGCAGTGCCCCTCACGACGAAAAACTGTTTTTT.

Here the CDR3 reads CSAREGPREQYF. CDR3 DNA sequence: TGCAGTGCTAGAGAAGGACCCCGCGAGCAGTACTTC. The rearrangement uses TRBV20-1 and TRBJ2-7, with D unresolved. V shed 0 bases and J shed 6 bases, with 9 bases lying between them. Germline V gene lookup returns CDR1 DFQATT and CDR2 SNEGSKA (reference sequence). There are 12 residues in the CDR3.

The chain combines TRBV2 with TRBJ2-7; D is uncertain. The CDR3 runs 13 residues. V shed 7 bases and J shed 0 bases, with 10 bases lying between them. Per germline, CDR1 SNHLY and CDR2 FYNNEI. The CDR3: CASTIRSSYEQYF. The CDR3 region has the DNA TGTGCCAGCACGATCAGGAGCTCCTACGAGCAGTACTTC.

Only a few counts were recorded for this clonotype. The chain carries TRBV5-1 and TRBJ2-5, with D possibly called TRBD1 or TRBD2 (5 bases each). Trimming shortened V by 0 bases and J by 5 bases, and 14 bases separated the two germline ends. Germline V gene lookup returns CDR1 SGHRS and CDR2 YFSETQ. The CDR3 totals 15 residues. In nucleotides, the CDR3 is TGCGCCAGCAGCTTGGCCGGGACGATGTGGGAGACCCAGTACTTC. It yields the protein CASSLAGTMWETQYF.

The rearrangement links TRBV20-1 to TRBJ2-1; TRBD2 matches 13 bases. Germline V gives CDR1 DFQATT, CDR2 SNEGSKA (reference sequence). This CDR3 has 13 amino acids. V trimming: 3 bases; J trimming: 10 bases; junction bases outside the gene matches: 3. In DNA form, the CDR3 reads TGCAGTGCTAGCCCGGGACTAGCGGGGGAGCAGTTCTTC. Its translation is CSASPGLAGEQFF.

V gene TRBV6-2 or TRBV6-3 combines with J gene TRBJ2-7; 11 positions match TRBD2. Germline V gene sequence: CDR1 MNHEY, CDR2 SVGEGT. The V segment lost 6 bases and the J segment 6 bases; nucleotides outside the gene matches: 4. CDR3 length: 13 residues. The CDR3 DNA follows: TGTGCCAGCAGGTTAGCGGGAGGGATCGAGCAGTACTTC. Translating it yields CASRLAGGIEQYF.

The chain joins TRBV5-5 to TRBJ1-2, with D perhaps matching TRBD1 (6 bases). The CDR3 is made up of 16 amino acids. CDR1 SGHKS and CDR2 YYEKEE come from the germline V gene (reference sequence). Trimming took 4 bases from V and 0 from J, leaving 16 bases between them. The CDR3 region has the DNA TGTGCCAGCAGCGGGAGGGGGTCGCAAGCTAACTATGGCTACACCTTC. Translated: CASSGRGSQANYGYTF.

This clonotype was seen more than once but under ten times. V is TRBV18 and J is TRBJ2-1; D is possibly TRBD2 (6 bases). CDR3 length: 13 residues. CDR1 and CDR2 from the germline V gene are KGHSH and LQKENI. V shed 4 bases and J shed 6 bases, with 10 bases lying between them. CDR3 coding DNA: TGTGCCAGCTCACTCACGGAGGGCAATGAGCAGTTCTTC. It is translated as CASSLTEGNEQFF.

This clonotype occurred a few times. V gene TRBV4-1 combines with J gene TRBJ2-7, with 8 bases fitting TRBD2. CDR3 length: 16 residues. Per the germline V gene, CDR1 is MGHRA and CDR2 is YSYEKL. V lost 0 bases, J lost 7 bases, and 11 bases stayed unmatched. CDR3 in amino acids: CASSQDLRGGFREQYF. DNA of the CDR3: TGCGCCAGCAGCCAAGATCTGCGCGGGGGGTTCCGGGAGCAGTACTTC.

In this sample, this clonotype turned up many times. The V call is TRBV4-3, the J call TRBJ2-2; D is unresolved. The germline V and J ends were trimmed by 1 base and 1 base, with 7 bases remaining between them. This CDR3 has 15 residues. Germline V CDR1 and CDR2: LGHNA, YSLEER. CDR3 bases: TGCGCCAGCAGCCAAGCCACGGTGAACACCGGGGAGCTGTTTTTT. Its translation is CASSQATVNTGELFF.

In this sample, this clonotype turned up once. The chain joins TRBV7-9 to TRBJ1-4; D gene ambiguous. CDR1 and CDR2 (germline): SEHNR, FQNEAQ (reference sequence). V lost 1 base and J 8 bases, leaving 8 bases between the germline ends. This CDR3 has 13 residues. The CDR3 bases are TGTGCCAGCAGCTTAGGCCCCCACGAAAAACTGTTTTTT. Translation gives CASSLGPHEKLFF.

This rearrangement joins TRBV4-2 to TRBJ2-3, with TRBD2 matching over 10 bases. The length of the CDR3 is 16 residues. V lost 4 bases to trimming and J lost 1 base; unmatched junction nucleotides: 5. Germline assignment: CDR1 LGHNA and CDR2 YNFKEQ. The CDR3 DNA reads TGTGCCAGCAGCCGAGCCGGGACTAGCGGCACAGATACGCAGTATTTT. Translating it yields CASSRAGTSGTDTQYF.

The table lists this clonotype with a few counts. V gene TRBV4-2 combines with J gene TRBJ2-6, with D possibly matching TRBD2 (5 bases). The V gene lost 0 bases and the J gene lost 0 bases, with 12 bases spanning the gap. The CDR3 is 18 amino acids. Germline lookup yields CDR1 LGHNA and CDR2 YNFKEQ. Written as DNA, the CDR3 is TGTGCCAGCAGCCAAGAAAACCGGGGATACTCTGGGGCCAACGTCCTGACTTTC. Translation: CASSQENRGYSGANVLTF.

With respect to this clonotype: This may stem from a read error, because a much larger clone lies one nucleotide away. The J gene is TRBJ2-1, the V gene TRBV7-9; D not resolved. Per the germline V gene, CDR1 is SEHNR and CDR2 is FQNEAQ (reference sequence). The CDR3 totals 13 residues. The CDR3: CASSPGSCNEQFF. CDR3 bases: TGTGCCAGCAGCCCCGGGTCCTGCAATGAGCAGTTCTTC.

Here the CDR3 DNA reads TGTGCCAGCAGCCTTAACACATACTCTGGAAACACCATATATTTT. Translation: CASSLNTYSGNTIYF. The rearrangement joins TRBV6-1 to TRBJ1-3; no reliable D call. Trimming took 6 bases from V and 0 from J, leaving 12 bases between them. CDR1 and CDR2 (germline): MNHNS, SASEGT. The CDR3 is made up of 15 amino acids.

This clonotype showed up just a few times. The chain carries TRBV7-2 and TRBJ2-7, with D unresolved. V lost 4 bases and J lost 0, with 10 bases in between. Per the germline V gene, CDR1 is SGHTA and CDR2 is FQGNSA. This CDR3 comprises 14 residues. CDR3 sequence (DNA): TGTGCCAGCAGCTCCAACCGGGCCTCCTACGAGCAGTACTTC. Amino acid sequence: CASSSNRASYEQYF. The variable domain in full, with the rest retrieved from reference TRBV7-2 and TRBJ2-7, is GAGVSQSPSNKVTEKGKDVELRCDPISGHTALYWYRQSLGQGLEFLIYFQGNSAPDKSGLPSDRFSAERTGGSVSTLTIQRTQQEDSAVYLCASSSNRASYEQYFGPGTRLTVT.

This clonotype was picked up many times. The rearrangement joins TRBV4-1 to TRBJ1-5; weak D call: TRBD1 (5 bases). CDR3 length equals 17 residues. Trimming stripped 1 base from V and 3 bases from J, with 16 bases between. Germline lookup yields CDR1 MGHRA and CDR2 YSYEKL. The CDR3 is CASSQGGAYFDNQPQHF. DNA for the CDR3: TGCGCCAGCAGCCAAGGCGGGGCCTACTTCGACAATCAGCCCCAGCATTTT.

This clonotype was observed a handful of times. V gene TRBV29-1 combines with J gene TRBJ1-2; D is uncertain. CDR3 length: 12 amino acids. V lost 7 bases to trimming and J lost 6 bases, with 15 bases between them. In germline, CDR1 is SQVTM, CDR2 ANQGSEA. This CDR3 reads CSAIDHLNGYTF. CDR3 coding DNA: TGCAGCGCGATAGATCACCTCAATGGCTACACCTTC.